A few counts support the clone carrying this TCR beta chain. The CDR3 runs 14 residues. Germline assignment: CDR1 KGHSH and CDR2 LQKENI. V was pared by 1 base and J by 4 bases, with 8 bases between. The data originate from a study of T cells in Graves' hyperthyroidism and ophthalmopathy. Subjects with ophthalmopathy showed a Clinical Activity Score no lower than 3, a NOSPECS grade no lower than 4, and a duration shorter than 3 months. Using RNA transcripts as the source, TCR beta CDR3 regions were amplified. The primer set for the first-round RT-PCR of the TCR CDR3 was HTBI. TCRdb re-analysed the multiplex PCR reads in MiXCR, keeping a single row per CDR3 protein. The top ten clones hold about 60% of a sample with over 250,000 distinct CDR3 sequences, roughly 20% of them seen once.

The chain links TRBV18 to TRBJ1-5; no clear D. Sequenced material: blood. This receptor was identified in a man aged 30 to 39 with Graves' ophthalmopathy. This CDR3 is CASSPRTGNQPQHF. The CDR3 nucleotides read TGTGCCAGCTCACCACGCACGGGTAATCAGCCCCAGCATTTT.